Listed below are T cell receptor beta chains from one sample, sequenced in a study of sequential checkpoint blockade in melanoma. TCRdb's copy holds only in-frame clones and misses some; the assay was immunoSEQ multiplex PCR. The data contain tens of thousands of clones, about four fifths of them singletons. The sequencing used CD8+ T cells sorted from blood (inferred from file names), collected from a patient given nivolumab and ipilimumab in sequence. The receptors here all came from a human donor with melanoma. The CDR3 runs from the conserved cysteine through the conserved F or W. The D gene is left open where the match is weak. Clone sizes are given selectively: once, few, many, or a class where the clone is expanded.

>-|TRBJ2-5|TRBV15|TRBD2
CATSRPGLAETQYF
TGTGCCACCAGCAGACCGGGACTAGCAGAGACCCAGTACTTC
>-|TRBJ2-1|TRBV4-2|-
CASSQDRQSPYNEQFF
TGTGCCAGCAGCCAAGATAGACAGTCTCCCTACAATGAGCAGTTCTTC
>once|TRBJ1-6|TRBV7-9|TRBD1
CASTWTGGNYNSPLHF
TGTGCCAGCACCTGGACAGGGGGAAACTATAATTCACCCCTCCACTTT
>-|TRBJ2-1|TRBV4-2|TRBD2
CASSQLRNSGSFYLDEQFF
TGTGCCAGCAGCCAGCTCCGGAATAGCGGGTCCTTCTATTTGGATGAGCAGTTCTTC
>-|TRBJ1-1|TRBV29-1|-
CSLKVGSSTEAFF
TGCAGCCTGAAAGTGGGCTCCTCCACTGAAGCTTTCTTT
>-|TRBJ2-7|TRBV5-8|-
CASSSKRRYPSEQYF
TGTGCCAGCAGCTCAAAGCGGAGATACCCCTCCGAGCAGTACTTC
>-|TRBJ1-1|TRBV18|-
CASSPPGLYSEAFF
TGTGCCAGCTCACCCCCTGGTCTTTACAGTGAAGCTTTCTTT
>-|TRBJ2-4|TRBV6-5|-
CASSRPVPGKNIQYF
TGTGCCAGCAGCCGTCCAGTCCCGGGCAAAAACATTCAGTACTTC
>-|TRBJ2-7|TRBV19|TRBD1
CASSVTGDTLYEQYF
TGTGCCAGTAGTGTAACAGGGGACACACTCTACGAGCAGTACTTC
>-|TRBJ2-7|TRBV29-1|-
CSVGGVFEASYEQYF
TGCAGCGTTGGCGGAGTCTTCGAAGCCTCCTACGAGCAGTACTTC
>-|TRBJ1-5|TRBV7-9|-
CASSLGQVDSNQPQHF
TGTGCCAGCAGCTTAGGACAGGTCGATAGCAATCAGCCCCAGCATTTT
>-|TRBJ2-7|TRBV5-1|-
CASAGVINEQYF
TGCGCCAGCGCAGGGGTGATCAACGAGCAGTACTTC
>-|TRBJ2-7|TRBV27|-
CASSLGAPSEQYF
TGTGCCAGCAGTTTGGGGGCGCCTTCCGAGCAGTACTTC
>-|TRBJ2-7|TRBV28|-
CASSLWGRDYEQYF
TGTGCCAGCAGTTTATGGGGCAGGGACTACGAGCAGTACTTC
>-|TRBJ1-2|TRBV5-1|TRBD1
CASSPNRGEVEGYTF
TGCGCCAGCAGCCCGAACAGGGGCGAAGTAGAAGGCTACACCTTC
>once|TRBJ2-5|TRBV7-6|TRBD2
CASSLGGGALETQYF
TGTGCCAGCAGCTTAGGCGGGGGGGCTCTGGAGACCCAGTACTTC
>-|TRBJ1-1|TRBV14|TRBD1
CASSQEGGGTEAFF
TGTGCCAGCAGCCAGGAAGGGGGCGGCACTGAAGCTTTCTTT
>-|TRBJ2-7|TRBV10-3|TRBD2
CAISEPLREAGREQYF
TGTGCCATCAGTGAACCCCTTCGGGAGGCCGGTCGTGAGCAGTACTTC
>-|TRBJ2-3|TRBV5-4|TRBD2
CASSLVLAAPDTQYF
TGTGCCAGCAGCTTGGTACTAGCGGCGCCAGATACGCAGTATTTT
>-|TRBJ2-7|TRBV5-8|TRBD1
CASSSGQGPPGEQYF
TGTGCCAGCAGCTCGGGACAGGGGCCACCGGGGGAGCAGTACTTC
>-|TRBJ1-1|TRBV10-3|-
CAISDGGAETEAFF
TGTGCCATCAGTGACGGAGGGGCAGAAACTGAAGCTTTCTTT
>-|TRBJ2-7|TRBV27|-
CASRARAREQYF
TGTGCCAGCAGGGCCAGGGCTCGCGAGCAGTACTTC
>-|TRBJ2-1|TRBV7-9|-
CASSLDVGAGEQFF
TGTGCCAGCAGCTTAGATGTGGGGGCAGGTGAGCAGTTCTTC
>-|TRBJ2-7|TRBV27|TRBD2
CASSLVLAGGPLEQYF
TGTGCCAGCAGTTTAGTACTAGCGGGAGGGCCGCTCGAGCAGTACTTC
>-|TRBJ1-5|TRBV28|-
CASSPVLVEGQPQHF
TGTGCCAGCAGCCCCGTGCTGGTGGAGGGTCAGCCCCAGCATTTT
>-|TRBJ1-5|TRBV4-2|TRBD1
CASSQEGTGAHQPQHF
TGTGCCAGCAGCCAAGAAGGAACAGGGGCCCATCAGCCCCAGCATTTT
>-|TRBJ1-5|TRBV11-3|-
CASSRFGDLKREYSNQPQHF
TGTGCCAGCAGCCGTTTCGGCGATTTAAAGAGGGAATATAGCAATCAGCCCCAGCATTTT
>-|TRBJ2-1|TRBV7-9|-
CASSSTLSQREQFF
TGTGCCAGCAGCTCGACTCTGTCCCAACGGGAGCAGTTCTTC
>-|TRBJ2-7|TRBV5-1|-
CASSTNPREAQYF
TGCGCCAGCAGCACAAATCCCAGGGAAGCGCAGTACTTC
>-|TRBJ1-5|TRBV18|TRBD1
CASSDDRDSNQPQHF
TGTGCCAGCTCAGACGACAGGGATAGCAATCAGCCCCAGCATTTT
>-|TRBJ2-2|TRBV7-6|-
CASSQHGREGELFF
TGTGCCAGCAGCCAGCACGGGAGAGAAGGGGAGCTGTTTTTT
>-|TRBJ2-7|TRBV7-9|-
CASSLPGAYEQYF
TGTGCCAGCAGCTTACCGGGAGCCTACGAGCAGTACTTC
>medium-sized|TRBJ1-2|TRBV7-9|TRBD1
CASSLGQGSSDGYTF
TGTGCCAGCAGCTTGGGACAGGGCTCGTCGGATGGCTACACCTTC
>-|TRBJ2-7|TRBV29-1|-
CSVLGLPNSYEQYF
TGCAGCGTCCTCGGACTCCCGAACTCCTACGAGCAGTACTTC
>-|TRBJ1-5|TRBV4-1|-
CASSQDRGARNQPQHF
TGCGCCAGCAGCCAAGATCGCGGGGCAAGGAATCAGCCCCAGCATTTT
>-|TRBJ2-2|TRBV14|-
CASSRYRETGELFF
TGTGCCAGCAGCCGCTACAGGGAAACCGGGGAGCTGTTTTTT
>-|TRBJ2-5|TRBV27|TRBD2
CASISGETQYF
TGTGCCAGCATTAGCGGGGAGACCCAGTACTTC
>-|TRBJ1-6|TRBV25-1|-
CASRTRGGLSPLHF
TGTGCCAGCAGGACCCGCGGAGGACTATCACCCCTCCACTTT
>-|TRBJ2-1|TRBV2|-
CASSNTPQFF
TGTGCCAGCAGCAACACCCCTCAGTTCTTC
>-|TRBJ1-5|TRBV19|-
CASSIGGEEQPQHF
TGTGCCAGTAGTATAGGGGGCGAGGAACAGCCCCAGCATTTT
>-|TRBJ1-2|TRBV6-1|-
CASRGGVNYGYTF
TGTGCCAGCAGAGGGGGGGTTAACTATGGCTACACCTTC
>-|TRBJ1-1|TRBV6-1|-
CASYNRAMNTEAFF
TGTGCCAGCTATAACAGGGCCATGAACACTGAAGCTTTCTTT
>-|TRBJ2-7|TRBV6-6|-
CASSYQGISEQYF
TGTGCCAGCAGTTACCAGGGTATCTCCGAGCAGTACTTC
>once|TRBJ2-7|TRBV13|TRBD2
CASSLGAGGLHEQYF
TGTGCCAGCAGCTTAGGCGCGGGGGGGCTCCACGAGCAGTACTTC
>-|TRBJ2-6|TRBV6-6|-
CASSYFEGGANVLTF
TGTGCCAGCAGTTATTTTGAGGGTGGGGCCAACGTCCTGACTTTC
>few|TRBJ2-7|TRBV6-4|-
CASSDCIRPRF
TGTGCCAGCAGTGACTGTATCAGGCCCCGCTTC
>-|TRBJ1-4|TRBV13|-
CASSSTSLAASTLNEKLFF
TGTGCCAGCAGCTCAACCTCTTTGGCAGCGTCGACCCTTAATGAAAAACTGTTTTTT
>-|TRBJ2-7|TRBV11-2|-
CASSLGVGAEYYEQYF
TGTGCCAGCAGCTTAGGAGTAGGGGCAGAATACTACGAGCAGTACTTC
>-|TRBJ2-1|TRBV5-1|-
CASSLPGNEQFF
TGCGCCAGCAGCTTGCCCGGCAATGAGCAGTTCTTC
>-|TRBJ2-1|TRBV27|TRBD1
CASSTPGGSYNEQFF
TGTGCCAGCAGTACCCCAGGGGGTTCCTACAATGAGCAGTTCTTC
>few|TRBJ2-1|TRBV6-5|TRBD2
CASSSGTSPYNEQFF
TGTGCCAGCAGTTCCGGGACTAGCCCCTACAATGAGCAGTTCTTC
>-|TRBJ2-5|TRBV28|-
CASSLGGAETQYF
TGTGCCAGCAGTTTAGGAGGGGCTGAGACCCAGTACTTC
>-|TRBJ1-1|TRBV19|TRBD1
CASSIPETGNPNTEAFF
TGTGCCAGTAGTATTCCGGAGACAGGGAACCCGAACACTGAAGCTTTCTTT
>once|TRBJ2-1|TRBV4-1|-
CASSQEIYRELGNEQFF
TGCGCCAGCAGCCAAGAGATCTATAGGGAACTAGGGAATGAGCAGTTCTTC